The clone carrying this TCR beta chain was seen a handful of times. Its matching antigen is unknown. TCRdb fed the 5' RACE reads into MiXCR, producing one record per CDR3 protein. The sample consists of some 210,000 distinct CDR3 sequences, roughly 15% of them appearing once. This entry belongs to a study of identical twins. The study's findings and limits: Whereas memory repertoires showed no such difference, abundant cord blood beta clonotypes carried fewer insertions.

CDR3 length: 14 residues. With 4 bases removed from V and 1 base from J, the gap between germline ends came to 10 bases. Germline V gene data show CDR1 as MNHEY and CDR2 as SMNVEV (reference sequence). This sample was also put to use in a study of T cells expressing NK-cell markers.

The sample taken for sequencing was CD8+ T cells sorted from blood. The clonotype comes from a woman aged 18 to 35 in good health. The rearrangement uses TRBV27 and TRBJ1-1; D may be TRBD1 (5 bases). The CDR3, as DNA: TGTGCCAGCAGTTATGGTGGGACGAACACTGAAGCTTTCTTT. The encoded protein is CASSYGGTNTEAFF.